These T cell receptor beta chains were read from a single sample in a study of blood T cell repertoires in COVID-19. Sequenced by immunoSEQ multiplex PCR; TCRdb stores in-frame clones only, minus some. There are roughly 92,000 clones in the sample; around nine tenths occur only once, and about 5% lies in the top ten. Source material: peripheral blood. Source of these receptors: a woman aged 80 or over with acute or convalescent COVID-19. CDR3s include the opening cysteine and the closing phenylalanine or tryptophan. A D gene is named only where the DNA matches it firmly. Some rows have no size entry. The others give once, few or many, or a class for an expanded clone.

D gene,clone size,V gene,J gene,CDR3 DNA,CDR3 protein
.,once,TRBV9,TRBJ1-6,TGTGCCAGCAGCGTAGTTCGAGAGAGCTCCTATAATTCACCCCTCCACTTT,CASSVVRESSYNSPLHF
TRBD2,.,TRBV5-1,TRBJ2-1,TGCGCCAGCAGCTTAAACGGTCGGGCGGGAGGTAACTACAATGAGCAGTTCTTC,CASSLNGRAGGNYNEQFF
.,.,TRBV28,TRBJ2-1,TGTGCCAGCAGTCCAGGTTTGGATGAGCAGTTCTTC,CASSPGLDEQFF
TRBD2,.,TRBV5-6,TRBJ2-5,TGTGCCAGCAGCTTGGGCGGGGGGGTAGAGACCCAGTACTTC,CASSLGGGVETQYF
.,.,TRBV6-1,TRBJ2-7,TGTGCCAGCAGTGAAAGGTCCCAAGGGGGATCCTCCTACGAGCAGTACTTC,CASSERSQGGSSYEQYF
.,.,TRBV7-9,TRBJ1-2,TGTGCCAGCAGCCCTGACAGCATCTATGGCTACACCTTC,CASSPDSIYGYTF
TRBD2,.,TRBV9,TRBJ2-5,TGTGCCAGCAGCGCAGCGGGGGGGGCGACCCAGTACTTC,CASSAAGGATQYF
.,.,TRBV11-3,TRBJ2-5,TGTGCCAGCAGCCTCCCGGGAGAAGAGACCCAGTACTTC,CASSLPGEETQYF
.,.,TRBV2,TRBJ1-1,TGTGCCAGCACCATAGTTAACACTGAAGCTTTCTTT,CASTIVNTEAFF
TRBD2,.,TRBV5-4,TRBJ2-1,TGTGCCAGCAGCTTTTCGCGGGAGGGCCCTTATGAGCAGTTCTTC,CASSFSREGPYEQFF
TRBD1,.,TRBV11-2,TRBJ2-7,TGTGCCAGCAGCTTAGGGGTGGTGGCAGGGGGTTCCTACGAGCAGTACTTC,CASSLGVVAGGSYEQYF
TRBD2,.,TRBV7-3,TRBJ2-5,TGTGCCAGCAGCCCCTCGGGGGGGCCGGGAGAGACCCAGTACTTC,CASSPSGGPGETQYF
.,.,TRBV7-3,TRBJ1-1,TGTGCCAGCAGCTTAACCAGGGACACTGAAGCTTTCTTT,CASSLTRDTEAFF
TRBD1,.,TRBV6-5,TRBJ1-6,TGTGCCAGCAGTCAACAGGGGGCCCGATCACCCCTCCACTTT,CASSQQGARSPLHF
.,.,TRBV21-1,TRBJ1-2,TGTGCCAGCAGCACCTCGGCGGGGCGCAGAGGCTACACCTTC,CASSTSAGRRGYTF
TRBD1,.,TRBV23-1,TRBJ1-4,TGCGCCAGATCGGCCCGGACAGGGAACGGAAAACTGTTTTTT,CARSARTGNGKLFF
.,.,TRBV3-1/TRBV3-2,TRBJ1-4,TGTGCCAGCAGCCAGTCCAGGGGAAGTGAAAAACTGTTTTTT,CASSQSRGSEKLFF
.,.,TRBV5-4,TRBJ2-3,TGTGCCAGCAGCCCGGACACCTCCACAGATACGCAGTATTTT,CASSPDTSTDTQYF
.,.,TRBV9,TRBJ1-1,TGTGCCAGCAGCGCCCTCCGGGCAGGGGTCGCAGGAGCTTTCTTT,CASSALRAGVAGAFF
.,.,TRBV5-1,TRBJ2-6,TGCGCCAGCAGCGTGGAGGGCGGGGCTGGGGCCAACGTCCTGACTTTC,CASSVEGGAGANVLTF
.,.,TRBV5-5,TRBJ1-5,TGTGCCAGCAGCAGGGACTGGGACTCCAATCAGCCCCAGCATTTT,CASSRDWDSNQPQHF
.,.,TRBV27,TRBJ1-5,TGTGCCAGCAGTTGGGGGGGGAGTCAGCCCCAGCATTTT,CASSWGGSQPQHF
.,.,TRBV10-3,TRBJ2-2,TGTGCCATCAGCGTTAGACAGAACACCGGGGAGCTGTTTTTT,CAISVRQNTGELFF
.,.,TRBV19,TRBJ1-5,TGTGCCAGCGACACAGGGATTACAAATCAGCCCCAGCATTTT,CASDTGITNQPQHF
.,.,TRBV6-1,TRBJ1-6,TGTGCCAGCATTGAAGGCCAGAATTCACCCCTCCACTTT,CASIEGQNSPLHF
.,.,TRBV12-3/TRBV12-4,TRBJ1-2,TGTGCCAGCAGAATTACAGGGTATCTTGGCTACACCTTC,CASRITGYLGYTF
TRBD1,.,TRBV4-1,TRBJ2-7,TGCGCCAGCAGCCAAACTACAGGGGGCGCCTACGAGCAGTACTTC,CASSQTTGGAYEQYF
TRBD2,once,TRBV30,TRBJ2-1,TGTGCCTGGGATGGCGGGACTAGCGGGAGAGGATACAATGAGCAGTTCTTC,CAWDGGTSGRGYNEQFF
.,.,TRBV5-1,TRBJ1-2,TGCGCCAGCAGGGTCGGAGGGGCCGGCTATGGCTACACCTTC,CASRVGGAGYGYTF
.,few,TRBV5-1,TRBJ1-1,TGCGCCAGCCAATTGGCGGGGTTGGGGACTGAAGCTTTCTTT,CASQLAGLGTEAFF
TRBD1,.,TRBV27,TRBJ2-7,TGTGCCAGCAGCATGACAGGGGACGAGCAGTACTTC,CASSMTGDEQYF
.,.,TRBV5-4,TRBJ1-3,TGTGCCAGCAGCTTGAGAGGGCCGCAAGGGAACACCATATATTTT,CASSLRGPQGNTIYF
.,.,TRBV27,TRBJ2-3,TGTGCCAGCAGACCTTACCCTACCTATAGCACAGATACGCAGTATTTT,CASRPYPTYSTDTQYF
TRBD1,.,TRBV6-5,TRBJ1-1,TGTGCCAGCAGCTACGCGGGGACAGGGGTTTTGACTGAAGCTTTCTTT,CASSYAGTGVLTEAFF
.,.,TRBV6-6,TRBJ1-2,TGTGCCACCCAGGGGCGGGTCTACACCTTC,CATQGRVYTF
TRBD1,.,TRBV7-2,TRBJ1-2,TGTGCCAGCAGCACAACCGGGACAGGGGTCTTATTAAACTATGGCTACACCTTC,CASSTTGTGVLLNYGYTF
TRBD2,.,TRBV10-3,TRBJ2-5,TGTGCCATCAGTGGGGGGGGTTCTCAAGAGACCCAGTACTTC,CAISGGGSQETQYF